This TCR beta chain was recorded in a study of T cell responses to AZD1222 COVID-19 vaccine. Across the study: Whether given at about 4 or about 12 weeks, second doses were pooled. Study-level results: At study baseline, merely over 5 AZD1222 recipients were seropositive. Possibly, clonal diversity was underestimated; donors were largely white British and included more females. No repertoire was sampled before or during the peak T cell response, only after it.

This clone came up a few times. The antigen remains undetermined. Generated by immunoSEQ multiplex PCR, the TCRdb table keeps only in-frame clones and is missing some. Of around 95,000 clones in the sample, around nine tenths are singletons; the top ten hold about 2.5%. Germline V CDR1 and CDR2: DFQATT, SNEGSKA (reference sequence). Trimming took 3 bases from V and 7 from J, leaving 19 bases between them. This CDR3 contains 15 residues. The source is an adult in good health. The chain couples TRBV20-1 to TRBJ2-1; perhaps TRBD2 as D (6 bases). Sequencing used peripheral blood, obtained on day 0 of AZD1222 vaccination. As DNA, the CDR3 is TGCAGTGCTAGTCTCCCAGCGGGTACGAGGAATGAGCAGTTCTTC. Amino acid sequence: CSASLPAGTRNEQFF.